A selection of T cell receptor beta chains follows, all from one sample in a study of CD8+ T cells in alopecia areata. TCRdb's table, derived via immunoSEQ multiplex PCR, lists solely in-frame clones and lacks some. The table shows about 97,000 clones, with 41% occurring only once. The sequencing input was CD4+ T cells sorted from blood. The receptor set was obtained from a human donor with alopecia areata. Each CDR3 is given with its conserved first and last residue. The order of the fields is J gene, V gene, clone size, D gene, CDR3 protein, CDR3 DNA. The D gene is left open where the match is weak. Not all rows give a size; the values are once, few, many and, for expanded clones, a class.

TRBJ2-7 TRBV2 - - CASSGLRQKSYEQYF TGTGCCAGCAGTGGACTACGACAGAAAAGCTACGAGCAGTACTTC
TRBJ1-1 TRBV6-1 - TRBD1 CASSEQTGGNTEAFF TGTGCCAGCAGTGAACAGACAGGGGGGAACACTGAAGCTTTCTTT
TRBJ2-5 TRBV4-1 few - CASSHRETQYF TGCGCCAGCAGCCATAGAGAGACCCAGTACTTC
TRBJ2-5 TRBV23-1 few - CASSPLNGRNQETQYF TGCGCCAGCAGTCCCTTGAATGGGAGGAACCAAGAGACCCAGTACTTC
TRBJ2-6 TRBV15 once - CATSRESTWVGANVLTF TGTGCCACCAGCAGAGAAAGTACATGGGTTGGGGCCAACGTCCTGACTTTC
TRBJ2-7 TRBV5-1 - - CASSSLDEQYF TGCGCCAGCAGCTCGTTGGACGAGCAGTACTTC
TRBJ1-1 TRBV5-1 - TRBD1 CASSPIRQGGPYTEAFF TGCGCCAGCAGCCCGATACGACAGGGGGGCCCGTACACTGAAGCTTTCTTT
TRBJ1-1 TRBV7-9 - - CASSLVHTEAFF TGTGCCAGCAGCTTAGTTCACACTGAAGCTTTCTTT
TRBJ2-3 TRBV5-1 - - CASSLGVYPDTQYF TGCGCCAGCAGCTTGGGTGTTTACCCGGATACGCAGTATTTT
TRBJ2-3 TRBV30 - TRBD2 CAWSVAGGQDTQYF TGTGCCTGGAGTGTGGCGGGGGGGCAAGATACGCAGTATTTT
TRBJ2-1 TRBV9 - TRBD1 CASSGMTGYGEQFF TGTGCCAGCAGCGGTATGACAGGGTACGGTGAGCAGTTCTTC
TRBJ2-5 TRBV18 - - CASSPFGVGRESETQYF TGTGCCAGCTCACCATTTGGTGTGGGCCGGGAGTCAGAGACCCAGTACTTC
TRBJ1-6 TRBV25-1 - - CASSGRSPYNSPLHF TGTGCCAGCAGTGGACGAAGCCCCTATAATTCACCCCTCCACTTT
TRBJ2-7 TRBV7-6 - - CASSLGLAYEQYF TGTGCCAGCAGCTTAGGACTAGCCTACGAGCAGTACTTC
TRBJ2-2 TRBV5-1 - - CASSLIGGTGELFF TGCGCCAGCAGCTTGATAGGGGGCACCGGGGAGCTGTTTTTT
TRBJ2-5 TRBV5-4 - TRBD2 CASSLAGVETQYF TGTGCCAGCAGCCTCGCGGGAGTAGAGACCCAGTACTTC
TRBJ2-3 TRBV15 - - CATSRDRGRTDTQYF TGTGCCACCAGCAGAGATCGTGGGCGCACAGATACGCAGTATTTT
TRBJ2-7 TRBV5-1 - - CASSLLAGYEQYF TGCGCCAGCAGCTTGTTAGCCGGCTACGAGCAGTACTTC
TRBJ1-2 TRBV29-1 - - CSVGTVGYGYTF TGCAGCGTTGGGACAGTGGGCTATGGCTACACCTTC
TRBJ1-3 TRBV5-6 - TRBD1 CASSLWDRVKNTIYF TGTGCCAGCAGCCTGTGGGACAGGGTCAAGAACACCATATATTTT
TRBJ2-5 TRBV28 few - CASSFSTGIQETQYF TGTGCCAGCAGTTTCAGTACAGGGATTCAAGAGACCCAGTACTTC
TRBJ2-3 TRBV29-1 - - CSVDQGSLVTDTQYF TGCAGCGTTGATCAGGGATCCCTTGTTACAGATACGCAGTATTTT
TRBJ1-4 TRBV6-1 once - CASSAVTAYRSTNEKLFF TGTGCCAGCAGTGCTGTGACGGCCTACCGGTCAACTAATGAAAAACTGTTTTTT
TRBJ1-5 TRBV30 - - CAWSVGSDQPQHF TGTGCCTGGAGTGTTGGGTCGGATCAGCCCCAGCATTTT
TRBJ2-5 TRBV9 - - CASSVGPSQETQYF TGTGCCAGCAGCGTAGGGCCGTCCCAAGAGACCCAGTACTTC
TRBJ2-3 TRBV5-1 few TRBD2 CASSLEAGITDTQYF TGCGCCAGCAGCTTGGAAGCGGGGATCACAGATACGCAGTATTTT
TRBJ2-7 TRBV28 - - CASGNLEQYF TGTGCCAGCGGAAACTTAGAGCAGTACTTC
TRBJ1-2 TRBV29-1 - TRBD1 CSARDSVNYGYTF TGCAGCGCCAGGGACAGTGTTAACTATGGCTACACCTTC
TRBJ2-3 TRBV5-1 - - CASSLGLEGTDTQYF TGCGCCAGCAGCTTGGGCCTTGAGGGCACAGATACGCAGTATTTT
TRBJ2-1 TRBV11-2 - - CASSPMTGYNEQFF TGTGCCAGCAGCCCTATGACAGGCTACAATGAGCAGTTCTTC
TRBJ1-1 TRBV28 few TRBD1 CASSLRGGQAHAFF TGTGCCAGCAGTTTAAGGGGAGGACAGGCACACGCTTTCTTT
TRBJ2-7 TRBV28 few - CASSLSGNGEQYF TGTGCCAGCAGTTTATCCGGGAACGGCGAGCAGTACTTC
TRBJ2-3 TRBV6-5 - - CEPPTVGSDTQYF TGTGAACCCCCTACAGTGGGGTCAGATACGCAGTATTTT
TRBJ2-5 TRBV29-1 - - CSVDGSRKETQYF TGCAGCGTTGATGGCAGCCGAAAAGAGACCCAGTACTTC
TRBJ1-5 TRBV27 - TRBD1 CASRTGGANNQPQHF TGTGCCAGCAGAACAGGGGGCGCGAACAATCAGCCCCAGCATTTT
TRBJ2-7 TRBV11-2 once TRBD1 CASSLEAGGVTPYEQYF TGTGCCAGCAGCTTAGAAGCAGGGGGCGTGACCCCTTACGAGCAGTACTTC
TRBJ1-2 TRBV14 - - CASSPRQFNYGYTF TGTGCCAGCAGCCCTCGACAGTTTAACTATGGCTACACCTTC